The next 2 T cell receptor beta chains were all read from a single sample in a study of cytomegalovirus exposure and HLA in healthy donors. The primer mix had 60 Vbeta and 13 Jbeta primers. Sequencing used immunoSEQ multiplex PCR; TCRdb keeps in-frame clones, though not all of them. The data contain some 170,000 clones, about 80% of them seen just once; the ten biggest clones take up about 9.9%. Material: PBMCs. These TCRs come from a man younger than 30 in good health and CMV-seropositive.

DNA of the CDR3: TGTGCCAGCAGCTTGTCCCGGGACAGGAACACAGATACGCAGTATTTT. Protein sequence: CASSLSRDRNTDTQYF. The chain combines TRBV5-6 with TRBJ2-3; 8 bases match TRBD1. Germline lookup yields CDR1 SGHDT and CDR2 YYEEEE. CDR3 length: 16 residues. V dropped 1 base and J dropped 2; count of bases not matched to a gene: 6.

The chain couples TRBV12-5 to TRBJ2-1, with D possibly matching TRBD1 (6 bases). CDR1 LGHNT and CDR2 FRNRAP come from the germline V gene. The CDR3 runs 17 residues. V was clipped by 4 bases and J by 7 bases, with 23 bases between them. In nucleotides, the CDR3 is TGTGCTAGTGGTTCCTCCCGACAGGTCTCGTCCTCGAATGAGCAGTTCTTC. Translation: CASGSSRQVSSSNEQFF.